The 8 T cell receptor beta chains below were found in one sample sequenced in a study of T-cell memory formation after mild COVID-19. TCRdb re-derived calls from the 5' RACE reads in MiXCR, one entry per CDR3 protein. This repertoire shows approximately 340,000 distinct CDR3 sequences, 13% found once; its top ten account for roughly 23%. The sample was PBMCs or a T cell subset sorted from them (not recorded which). The receptors shown here come from a man between 18 and 35 years old who had mild COVID-19 (a few samples of this study predate the infection). Cell type and time point are not known.

This clonotype has just a few counts. The chain uses TRBV2 and TRBJ2-3, with D tentatively TRBD2 (6 bases). This CDR3 contains 14 residues. Germline CDR1 is SNHLY and CDR2 is FYNNEI. V was clipped by 6 bases and J by 4 bases, with 14 bases between them. CDR3 nucleotides: TGTGCCAGCAGGAAATCTAGCGCCCCAGATACGCAGTATTTT. Translating it yields CASRKSSAPDTQYF. Combining the CDR3 with reference TRBV2 and TRBJ2-3 gives the whole variable domain EPEVTQTPSHQVTQMGQEVILRCVPISNHLYFYWYRQILGQKVEFLVSFYNNEISEKSEIFDDQFSVERPDGSNFTLKIRSTKLEDSAMYFCASRKSSAPDTQYFGPGTRLTVL.

CDR3 residues: CAGHGTADNSPLHF. CDR3 bases: TGTGCCGGCCACGGGACGGCTGATAATTCACCCCTCCACTTT. The chain carries TRBV6-2 or TRBV6-3 and TRBJ1-6, with D tentatively TRBD1 (5 bases). The germline V gene has CDR1 MNHEY and CDR2 SVGEGT. V was shortened by 11 bases and J by 5 bases, with 16 bases between the two germline ends. CDR3 length: 14 residues.

This clonotype was seen only a few times. The genes are TRBV6-2 or TRBV6-3 and TRBJ2-1, with D unresolved. Germline CDR1 reads MNHEY; CDR2 reads SVGEGT. V was trimmed by 4 bases and J by 9 bases, leaving 16 bases between them. The CDR3 extends over 14 amino acids. As DNA, the CDR3 is TGTGCCAGCAGTTGGGGTCCCGCCTGGAGTGAGCAGTTCTTC. It codes for CASSWGPAWSEQFF.

This clonotype was detected only a few times. The V and J genes are TRBV12-3 or TRBV12-4 and TRBJ1-2, with D uncertain. Trimming took 8 bases from V and 4 from J, leaving 8 bases between them. CDR3 length: 11 residues. The CDR3 loop is CASLNGYGYTF. CDR3 bases: TGTGCCAGCCTCAATGGCTATGGCTACACCTTC.

The table lists this clonotype with a few counts. The chain joins TRBV6-2 or TRBV6-3 to TRBJ1-5; 8 nucleotides agree with TRBD1. Trimming cost V 4 bases and J 2 bases; bases outside gene matches: 4. The CDR3 sequence is 15 residues long. Germline assignment: CDR1 MNHEY and CDR2 SVGEGT. CDR3 sequence: CASSFLGQGNQPQHF. DNA of the CDR3: TGTGCCAGCAGTTTCCTGGGACAGGGCAATCAGCCCCAGCATTTT.

This clonotype has only a few counts. Its ends do not fully match the called genes, so a read error is possible. The chain combines TRBV6-1 with TRBJ2-6; 7 bases align to TRBD1. Germline-derived CDR1 and CDR2 are MNHNS and SASEGT. The CDR3 is 13 amino acids. The CDR3 DNA sequence: TGTGCCAGCAGTTATACAGGGGACAACGTCCTGACTTTC. Its translation is CASSYTGDNVLTF.

This rearrangement joins TRBV11-2 to TRBJ2-4; 12 bases map to TRBD2. The CDR3 sequence is 17 residues long. The germline V gene has CDR1 SGHAT and CDR2 FQNNGV. With V trimmed by 4 bases and J by 1 base, 5 bases remained unmatched. CDR3 bases: TGTGCCAGCAGCTATCTAGCGGGGGGGCTGGCCAAAAACATTCAGTACTTC. It codes for CASSYLAGGLAKNIQYF.

The V call is TRBV27, the J call TRBJ1-4; D not resolved. The CDR3 extends over 13 amino acids. Trimming removed 8 bases from V and 4 bases from J, with 11 bases in between. Per germline, CDR1 MNHEY and CDR2 SMNVEV (reference sequence). The CDR3 sequence is CASGGPYNEKLFF. CDR3 coding DNA: TGTGCCAGCGGAGGTCCGTATAATGAAAAACTGTTTTTT.